Each of the 22 T cell receptor beta chains below was sequenced from the same sample in a study of blood T cells in healthy people across ages. The use of a sample-barcoded 5' primer and a J-beta primer mix characterized a second PCR of 7 to 11 cycles. TCRdb re-called the 5' RACE reads through MiXCR, storing one row per CDR3 protein. The table includes 600,000 to 1,000,000 distinct CDR3 sequences, 58% detected once. Source material: blood. Receptors originate from a man younger than 45 in good health.

This rearrangement joins TRBV12-3 or TRBV12-4 to TRBJ2-7, with a weak D call TRBD1 (5 bases). Near its end, the DNA agrees better with TRBJ2-5, so the J call may be wrong. The CDR3 sequence is 13 residues long. This CDR3 reads CASSLDNLGTQYF. The CDR3 region has the DNA TGTGCCAGCAGTTTGGACAACCTTGGGACCCAGTACTTC.

This clonotype showed up just once. This rearrangement joins TRBV10-3 to TRBJ2-1, with TRBD2 as a possible D gene (5 bases). The closer fit of TRBJ2-7 to the DNA end suggests the J call may be wrong. This CDR3 has 14 residues. CDR1 is ENHRY and CDR2 is SYGVKD in the germline V gene. Here the CDR3 DNA reads TGTGCCATCGGACCTAGCAGTACCTACAATGAGCAGTACTTC. It is translated as CAIGPSSTYNEQYF.

In this sample, this clonotype turned up a few times. CDR3 sequence reads: CASSGGPNNSPLHF. The DNA for the CDR3 is TGTGCCAGCAGCGGCGGACCTAATAATTCACCCCTCCACTTT. The genes are TRBV9 and TRBJ1-6; D is undetermined. This CDR3 region has 14 residues. Germline CDR1 is SGDLS and CDR2 is YYNGEE. Deletions cut 3 bases from V and 5 bases from J, with 9 bases between.

This clonotype was seen more than once but under ten times. The V call is TRBV10-3, the J call TRBJ1-1; the D is unclear. Germline CDR1 and CDR2: ENHRY and SYGVKD. The ends were cut back, 5 bases at V and 0 bases at J, with 13 bases in the middle. This CDR3 region has 15 residues. The CDR3 spells CAISSLGRLNTEAFF. The CDR3, as DNA: TGTGCCATCAGTAGCCTAGGCCGGCTGAACACTGAAGCTTTCTTT.

This clonotype has just a few counts. This chain connects TRBV20-1 to TRBJ1-2, with D possibly TRBD1 on 5 matching bases. This CDR3 is 13 amino acids long. V was cut by 5 bases and J by 3 bases, with 13 bases left in between. The germline gives CDR1 DFQATT, CDR2 SNEGSKA (reference sequence). CDR3 amino acids: CSARGTGDYGYTF. The CDR3 DNA reads TGCAGTGCTCGAGGGACCGGGGACTATGGCTACACCTTC.

The sample holds many counts of this clonotype. The chain employs TRBV25-1 and TRBJ2-3, with D possibly matching TRBD2 (6 bases). Germline V gene sequence: CDR1 MGHDK, CDR2 SYGVNS. The CDR3 runs 19 residues. V was pared by 3 bases and J by 0 bases, with 22 bases between. In DNA, the CDR3 is TGTGCCAGCAGTGATCCCCCACCCATACCCGGGACTAGCACAGATACGCAGTATTTT. This encodes CASSDPPPIPGTSTDTQYF.

The rearrangement links TRBV12-3 or TRBV12-4 to TRBJ2-7; no firm D call. The J call may be incorrect, as the DNA end agrees better with TRBJ2-5. This CDR3 spans 13 amino acids. The CDR3 DNA reads as TGTGCCAGCAGTCAGGTTATGTCGGAGACCCAGTACTTC. This sequence encodes CASSQVMSETQYF.

This clonotype was picked up a small number of times. V is TRBV4-2 and J is TRBJ2-3; TRBD2 might be the D (6 bases). The CDR3 is 14 amino acids. Germline assignment: CDR1 LGHNA and CDR2 YNFKEQ. Trimming cost V 0 bases and J 3 bases, with 7 bases left between them. The CDR3 loop reads CASSQDGGTDTQYF. Here the CDR3 DNA reads TGTGCCAGCAGCCAAGACGGGGGAACAGATACGCAGTATTTT.

V gene TRBV5-1 combines with J gene TRBJ1-6; D possibly corresponds to TRBD1 (6 bases). Deletions cut 2 bases from V and 8 bases from J, with 11 bases between. Germline V gene data show CDR1 as SGHRS and CDR2 as YFSETQ. The CDR3 length is 14 residues. Here the CDR3 DNA reads TGCGCCAGCAGCTTCGGCAGGGGTGATTCACCCCTCCACTTT. Encoded protein: CASSFGRGDSPLHF. Based on the CDR3 plus reference TRBV5-1 and TRBJ1-6, the full variable domain is KAGVTQTPRYLIKTRGQQVTLSCSPISGHRSVSWYQQTPGQGLQFLFEYFSETQRNKGNFPGRFSGRQFSNSRSEMNVSTLELGDSALYLCASSFGRGDSPLHFGNGTRLTVT.

Comment on this clonotype: The junction shows a germline mismatch at one end, possibly a read error. The rearrangement links TRBV24-1 to TRBJ1-2; D not resolved. The CDR3 is 17 residues long. From germline, CDR1 is KGHDR and CDR2 SFDVKD. The CDR3 loop reads CATSDLRFRGTNYGYTF. For the CDR3, the DNA is TGTGCCACCAGTGATTTGCGGTTCCGGGGAACTAACTATGGTTACACCTTC.

The J gene is TRBJ2-1, the V gene TRBV7-2, with 8 positions matching TRBD2. The CDR3 totals 14 residues. CDR1 and CDR2 from the germline V gene are SGHTA and FQGNSA. J lost 6 bases, V lost 0 bases, and 1 base had no gene match. Here the CDR3 DNA reads TGTGCCAGCAGCTTAGCCGCGGGGGGCAATGAGCAGTTCTTC. Its translation is CASSLAAGGNEQFF.

This sequence joins TRBV12-3 or TRBV12-4 and TRBJ2-1; 7 nucleotides line up with TRBD2. V gave up 6 bases and J gave up 8 bases; unmatched junction bases: 7. CDR3 length: 13 amino acids. For the CDR3, the DNA is TGTGCCAGCAGAGCCGGGGGGACTTATGAGCAGTTCTTC. Its protein is CASRAGGTYEQFF.

This clonotype was recorded a few times. The chain links TRBV12-3 or TRBV12-4 to TRBJ2-7; 8 bases align to TRBD2. The DNA end is more similar to TRBJ2-5, so the J call may be wrong. The CDR3 length is 15 residues. CDR3 in amino acids: CASSPSGGRRETQYF. CDR3 nucleotides: TGTGCCAGCAGTCCAAGCGGGGGCCGTCGTGAGACCCAGTACTTC.

The rearrangement uses TRBV15 and TRBJ2-1; 7 positions match TRBD1. Germline CDR1 and CDR2: LNHNV and YYDKDF (reference sequence). J gave up 5 bases and V 4 bases, and 5 bases lay outside the gene matches. The CDR3 loop spans 14 amino acids. The CDR3 loop reads CATSIVGGDNEQFF. As DNA, the CDR3 is TGTGCCACCAGCATCGTAGGGGGCGACAATGAGCAGTTCTTC.

The V call is TRBV27, the J call TRBJ2-1, with TRBD2 matching over 13 bases. Germline V gene sequence: CDR1 MNHEY, CDR2 SMNVEV (reference sequence). V gave up 6 bases and J gave up 7 bases; unmatched junction bases: 6. The CDR3 totals 15 residues. Here the CDR3 reads CASRLAGGRNNEQFF. CDR3 coding DNA: TGTGCCAGCAGACTAGCGGGGGGGCGGAATAATGAGCAGTTCTTC.

In its sample, this clonotype was seen a few times. The chain is built from TRBV28 and TRBJ2-3; unclear D gene. Germline CDR1 MDHEN, CDR2 SYDVKM. This CDR3 has 13 residues. The V gene lost 2 bases and the J gene lost 1 base, with 4 bases spanning the gap. The CDR3 region has the DNA TGTGCCAGCAGTTTACGGGGCACAGATACGCAGTATTTT. It yields the protein CASSLRGTDTQYF. Drawing the rest from reference TRBV28 and TRBJ2-3, the complete variable domain is DVKVTQSSRYLVKRTGEKVFLECVQDMDHENMFWYRQDPGLGLRLIYFSYDVKMKEKGDIPEGYSVSREKKERFSLILESASTNQTSMYLCASSLRGTDTQYFGPGTRLTVL.

The rearrangement uses TRBV3-1 and TRBJ2-1, with TRBD2 identical over 8 bases. The CDR3 has 16 amino acids. CDR1 and CDR2 (germline): LGHDT, YNNKEL (reference sequence). V shed 3 bases, J shed 3 bases, and the junction held 7 bases outside the gene matches. In nucleotides, the CDR3 is TGTGCCAGCAGCCAGAATAGCGGGAAGGTCTACAATGAGCAGTTCTTC. Protein: CASSQNSGKVYNEQFF.

The CDR3 here is CASSPSLVIGAEDTQYF. In nucleotides, the CDR3 is TGTGCCAGCAGCCCCAGTTTAGTCATTGGAGCGGAAGATACGCAGTATTTT. The V gene is TRBV28, the J gene TRBJ2-3, with D perhaps matching TRBD2 (5 bases). The CDR3 length is 17 residues. Germline V gene sequence: CDR1 MDHEN, CDR2 SYDVKM. V dropped 6 bases and J dropped 5 bases, with 24 bases sitting between them.

This chain links TRBV20-1 with TRBJ1-1; D gene uncertain. Germline CDR1 DFQATT, CDR2 SNEGSKA (reference sequence). This CDR3 has 13 residues. V lost 3 bases and J lost 4, with 12 bases in between. CDR3 in DNA: TGCAGTGCTAGTTTTTGGGGAGTCACTGAAGCTTTCTTT. Translation gives CSASFWGVTEAFF.

This CDR3 is CASSYTTSGRFTYNEQFF. CDR3 bases: TGTGCCAGCAGTTACACTACTAGCGGGAGGTTTACCTACAATGAGCAGTTCTTC. The chain couples TRBV6-5 to TRBJ2-1, with 12 bases identical to TRBD2. This CDR3 contains 18 residues. CDR1 and CDR2 from the germline V gene are MNHEY and SVGAGI. V trimming: 2 bases; J trimming: 2 bases; junction bases outside the gene matches: 7.

Of note for this clonotype: At one end, the junction sequence differs from germline, possibly due to a read error. The rearrangement joins TRBV5-8 to TRBJ1-4, with D perhaps TRBD1 (6 bases). CDR1 SGHTS and CDR2 YDEGEE come from the germline V gene. The CDR3 totals 16 residues. The CDR3 spells CVSSLGTRGLGEKLFF. The CDR3 nucleotides are TGTGTCAGCAGCTTGGGCACCAGGGGACTTGGTGAAAAACTGTTTTTT.

The CDR3 coding sequence is TGTGCCAGCCATCCGGGGCCCCATTCCGGCTACACCTTC. Its translation is CASHPGPHSGYTF. This sequence joins TRBV6-5 and TRBJ1-2; a possible D gene is TRBD1 (5 bases). CDR1 and CDR2 (germline): MNHEY, SVGAGI. V was trimmed by 8 bases and J by 8 bases, leaving 18 bases between them. The CDR3 extends over 13 amino acids.